These 32 T cell receptor beta chains originate from one sample sequenced in a study of blood T cell repertoires in COVID-19. The protocol was immunoSEQ multiplex PCR, while the TCRdb copy is restricted to in-frame clones and leaves out a portion. This table holds 140,000 to 150,000 clones, about 88% found once. The sample taken for sequencing was peripheral blood. All receptors derive from a human donor in a cohort sampled during active COVID-19.

The rearrangement links TRBV7-2 to TRBJ1-2, with TRBD1 identical over 8 bases. Germline CDR1 SGHTA, CDR2 FQGNSA. The CDR3 extends over 16 amino acids. V shed 6 bases and J 2 bases; nucleotides not matched to a gene: 11. CDR3 loop: CASSPTGAGENYGYTF. In nucleotides, the CDR3 is TGTGCCAGCAGTCCGACAGGGGCGGGGGAGAACTATGGCTACACCTTC.

The chain couples TRBV12-3 or TRBV12-4 to TRBJ1-1; D may be TRBD1 (5 bases). This CDR3 is 12 amino acids long. Trimming removed 6 bases at V and 1 base at J, with 6 bases between. The CDR3 DNA sequence: TGTGCCAGCAGGACAGAGAACACTGAAGCTTTCTTT. Translated: CASRTENTEAFF.

This chain uses TRBV5-6 with TRBJ1-1; D not certain. This CDR3 has 15 amino acids. V was pared by 4 bases and J by 6 bases, with 19 bases between. The V gene's germline CDR1 is SGHDT and CDR2 YYEEEE. The CDR3 spells CASSQLREVVSEAFF. Written as DNA, the CDR3 is TGTGCCAGCAGCCAGCTTCGGGAAGTGGTTTCTGAAGCTTTCTTT.

The chain recombines TRBV11-2 with TRBJ2-7, with TRBD1 matching 9 bases. V trimming: 6 bases; J trimming: 5 bases; junction bases outside the gene matches: 14. This CDR3 is 16 amino acids long. The V gene's germline CDR1 is SGHAT and CDR2 FQNNGV. CDR3 sequence (DNA): TGTGCCAGCAGGAGGATCACAGGGGGCACCTTAAACGAGCAGTACTTC. It is translated as CASRRITGGTLNEQYF. The whole variable domain, remainder taken from reference TRBV11-2 and TRBJ2-7, is EAGVAQSPRYKIIEKRQSVAFWCNPISGHATLYWYQQILGQGPKLLIQFQNNGVVDDSQLPKDRFSAERLKGVDSTLKIQPAKLEDSAVYLCASRRITGGTLNEQYFGPGTRLTVT.

The rearrangement uses TRBV4-3 and TRBJ2-2; 7 bases map to TRBD2. Germline trimming cut 2 bases from V and 2 bases from J; bases unmatched to any gene: 2. This CDR3 has 15 residues. CDR1 is LGHNA, CDR2 YSLEER, per germline. The chain's CDR3 is CASSQRDYNTGELFF. CDR3 bases: TGCGCCAGCAGCCAACGGGACTATAACACCGGGGAGCTGTTTTTT.

The rearrangement links TRBV4-3 to TRBJ1-6; the D is unclear. In germline, CDR1 is LGHNA, CDR2 YSLEER. Trimming left V 1 base short and J 4 bases short, with 2 bases between. The CDR3 is 13 residues long. The CDR3 loop reads CASSQAYNSPLHF. CDR3 DNA sequence: TGCGCCAGCAGCCAAGCGTATAATTCACCCCTCCACTTT.

The CDR3 DNA reads TGTGCCAGCTCACTGGACAGGGAAGGCTACACCTTC. As protein: CASSLDREGYTF. The chain joins TRBV18 to TRBJ1-2, with TRBD1 matching over 8 bases. V shed 4 bases and J 8 bases; nucleotides not matched to a gene: 3. CDR3 length equals 12 residues. Looked up from germline, CDR1 is KGHSH and CDR2 is LQKENI.

The V call is TRBV7-6, the J call TRBJ2-2, with D possibly matching TRBD2 (5 bases). This CDR3 contains 13 residues. Germline V gives CDR1 SGHVS, CDR2 FNYEAQ. Trimming removed 5 bases at V and 6 bases at J, with 10 bases between. CDR3 residues: CASSTTRAGELFF. The CDR3 region has the DNA TGTGCCAGCAGCACCACTAGGGCCGGGGAGCTGTTTTTT. The complete variable domain, with remaining parts taken from reference TRBV7-6 and TRBJ2-2, reads GAGVSQSPRYKVTKRGQDVALRCDPISGHVSLYWYRQALGQGPEFLTYFNYEAQQDKSGLPNDRFSAERPEGSISTLTIQRTEQRDSAMYRCASSTTRAGELFFGEGSRLTVL.

This clone was seen just once. This chain connects TRBV7-2 to TRBJ2-2; the D is unclear. The germline V gene has CDR1 SGHTA and CDR2 FQGNSA. The V and J ends lost 1 base and 3 bases respectively, with 9 bases between them. This CDR3 region has 15 residues. The CDR3 DNA is TGTGCCAGCAGCTTAGACGCGCCGGACACCGGGGAGCTGTTTTTT. It translates to CASSLDAPDTGELFF.

This clone was detected only a few times. The V gene is TRBV2, the J gene TRBJ1-3; no firm D call. The CDR3 contains 12 residues. From germline, CDR1 is SNHLY and CDR2 FYNNEI. V was cut by 4 bases and J by 7 bases, with 8 bases left in between. The CDR3 reads CASSAGVNTIYF. CDR3 DNA: TGTGCCAGCAGTGCGGGTGTGAACACCATATATTTT.

The rearrangement uses TRBV28 and TRBJ2-1, with TRBD2 identical over 7 bases. The CDR3 runs 14 residues. The germline V gene encodes CDR1 MDHEN and CDR2 SYDVKM. V lost 7 bases to trimming and J lost 9 bases; unmatched junction nucleotides: 12. The CDR3 loop is CASTHKRGLGEQFF. The CDR3 nucleotides are TGTGCCAGCACGCACAAGCGGGGCCTCGGTGAGCAGTTCTTC.

This chain connects TRBV7-9 to TRBJ1-2, with D possibly matching TRBD1 (6 bases). The CDR3 length is 15 residues. Between the trimmed V and J ends, which lost 2 bases and 6 bases, there was a span of 16 bases. Germline CDR1 reads SEHNR; CDR2 reads FQNEAQ (reference sequence). The CDR3 is CASSLKGDQGHGYTF. CDR3 nucleotides: TGTGCCAGCAGCTTAAAAGGGGATCAGGGGCATGGCTACACCTTC.

The chain is built from TRBV24-1 and TRBJ2-4, with 7 bases lining up with TRBD2. The germline gives CDR1 KGHDR, CDR2 SFDVKD. This CDR3 has 16 amino acids. With V trimmed by 2 bases and J by 6 bases, 9 bases remained unmatched. In nucleotides, the CDR3 is TGTGCCACCAGTGATTCTGCGACGGGGGGACTAAACATTCAGTACTTC. Protein sequence: CATSDSATGGLNIQYF.

The CDR3 DNA follows: TGTGCCAGCAGCTTAGGTGGCGGGGGGGCTGAGCAGTTCTTC. This encodes CASSLGGGGAEQFF. The V call is TRBV7-9, the J call TRBJ2-1, with 9 nucleotides matching TRBD2. V lost 1 base to trimming and J lost 9 bases; unmatched junction nucleotides: 4. Germline V gene data show CDR1 as SEHNR and CDR2 as FQNEAQ (reference sequence). The CDR3 has 14 amino acids.

This rearrangement joins TRBV7-2 to TRBJ1-1, with D maybe TRBD1 (6 bases). V dropped 5 bases and J dropped 5 bases, with 15 bases sitting between them. Germline CDR1 is SGHTA and CDR2 is FQGNSA. The CDR3 loop spans 14 amino acids. CDR3 region: CASSRGARRTEAFF. CDR3 DNA: TGTGCCAGCAGCCGGGGGGCCCGGAGGACTGAAGCTTTCTTT.

The chain recombines TRBV9 with TRBJ2-7; TRBD2 aligns across 12 bases. The CDR3 runs to 15 residues. The junction had 6 bases not matched to a gene; V was cut back by 3 bases and J by 5 bases. The germline V gene encodes CDR1 SGDLS and CDR2 YYNGEE. In DNA form, the CDR3 reads TGTGCCAGCAGCGCGAGGACTAGCGGGGTTGACGAGCAGTACTTC. It codes for CASSARTSGVDEQYF.

The chain combines TRBV18 with TRBJ1-1; possibly TRBD1 for D (6 bases). V gave up 5 bases and J gave up 7 bases, with 11 bases separating them. This CDR3 region has 12 residues. The V gene's germline CDR1 is KGHSH and CDR2 LQKENI. The CDR3 DNA reads TGTGCCAGCTCAGAACAGGGTCATGAAGCTTTCTTT. This gives the protein CASSEQGHEAFF.

J is TRBJ2-1 and V is TRBV29-1; 13 bases map to TRBD2. V was clipped by 5 bases and J by 7 bases; unmatched bases: 2. There are 13 residues in the CDR3. Germline assignment: CDR1 SQVTM and CDR2 ANQGSEA. The CDR3: CSVTGLAGNEQFF. The CDR3 DNA follows: TGCAGCGTTACGGGACTAGCGGGAAATGAGCAGTTCTTC.

The chain is built from TRBV11-3 and TRBJ2-2; 7 bases are shared with TRBD1. Germline V lookup: CDR1 SGHNT, CDR2 YENEEA. This CDR3 comprises 14 residues. The J segment lost 5 bases and the V segment lost 7 bases, leaving 7 bases of the junction unmatched. The CDR3 bases are TGTGCCAGCACCAGGGACAGCGAAACCGGGGAGCTGTTTTTT. It specifies CASTRDSETGELFF.

The chain carries TRBV25-1 and TRBJ1-2, with a weak D call TRBD1 (6 bases). Germline V lookup: CDR1 MGHDK, CDR2 SYGVNS. V lost 10 bases and J lost 3, with 15 bases in between. This CDR3 contains 13 residues. CDR3 sequence (DNA): TGTGCCACCCAGGAGGACAGCTACTATGGCTACACCTTC. Translated, it gives CATQEDSYYGYTF.

Only one count was recorded for this clone. The J gene is TRBJ1-4, the V gene TRBV30; D unclear. This CDR3 spans 15 amino acids. Germline V CDR1 and CDR2: GTSNPN, SVGIG (reference sequence). V lost 1 base, J lost 8 bases, and 17 bases lay in between. CDR3 in DNA: TGTGCCTGGAGTGAGTCACTGGGAAGCGGGGAAAAACTGTTTTTT. This encodes CAWSESLGSGEKLFF. The variable domain in full, with the rest retrieved from reference TRBV30 and TRBJ1-4, is SQTIHQWPATLVQPVGSPLSLECTVEGTSNPNLYWYRQAAGRGLQLLFYSVGIGQISSEVPQNLSASRPQDRQFILSSKKLLLSDSGFYLCAWSESLGSGEKLFFGSGTQLSVL.

DNA for the CDR3: TGTGCCACCGACATTGGCTCTGGAAACACCATATATTTT. This encodes CATDIGSGNTIYF. The chain joins TRBV2 to TRBJ1-3; no clear D gene. CDR3 size: 13 residues. Germline-derived CDR1 and CDR2 are SNHLY and FYNNEI. V lost 10 bases, J lost 0 bases, and 10 bases lay in between.

CDR3 in amino acids: CASSHRDSSYNEQFF. DNA for the CDR3: TGTGCCAGCAGCCACCGGGACAGCTCCTACAATGAGCAGTTCTTC. The rearrangement links TRBV7-9 to TRBJ2-1; 7 bases line up with TRBD1. The CDR3 contains 15 residues. CDR1 is SEHNR, CDR2 FQNEAQ, per germline (reference sequence). Germline trimming cut 5 bases from V and 0 bases from J; bases unmatched to any gene: 4.

Only one count was recorded for this clone. V usage is TRBV29-1 and J usage is TRBJ2-1; D is perhaps TRBD2 (6 bases). CDR3 length: 14 amino acids. Germline V gene data show CDR1 as SQVTM and CDR2 as ANQGSEA. The V end was cut by 5 bases, the J end by 3 bases, with 14 bases between. For the CDR3, the DNA is TGCAGCGTTTACGCGGGGTTAAACTACAATGAGCAGTTCTTC. Encoded protein: CSVYAGLNYNEQFF.

CDR3 loop: CAIKPQRSSYEQYF. CDR3 in DNA: TGTGCCATCAAGCCCCAGAGGAGCTCCTACGAGCAGTACTTC. The chain couples TRBV10-3 to TRBJ2-7; D not resolved. The V and J ends lost 7 bases and 0 bases respectively, with 13 bases between them. The CDR3 is 14 amino acids. Germline V gives CDR1 ENHRY, CDR2 SYGVKD.

This chain connects TRBV3-1 (or the pseudogene TRBV3-2) to TRBJ1-2; D possibly corresponds to TRBD1 (5 bases). In germline, CDR1 is LGHDT, CDR2 YNNKEL (reference sequence). The CDR3 runs to 15 residues. V gave up 0 bases and J gave up 4 bases, with 12 bases separating them. This CDR3 reads CASSQDLGALYGYTF. Here the CDR3 DNA reads TGTGCCAGCAGCCAAGATCTAGGGGCTCTCTATGGCTACACCTTC.

The chain has TRBV11-2 and TRBJ2-7, with TRBD1 matching 7 bases. The CDR3 runs to 12 residues. V lost 8 bases, J lost 0 bases, and 1 base stayed unmatched. Germline values: CDR1 SGHAT, CDR2 FQNNGV. This chain's CDR3 is CASRDSSYEQYF. CDR3 DNA sequence: TGTGCCAGCCGGGACAGCTCCTACGAGCAGTACTTC.

This clone was observed a single time. CDR3 region: CASSQVAGANTGELFF. Written as DNA, the CDR3 is TGCGCCAGCAGCCAAGTCGCGGGAGCGAACACCGGGGAGCTGTTTTTT. The chain joins TRBV4-1 to TRBJ2-2, with 7 bases identical to TRBD2. With 1 base clipped from V and 0 bases from J, the junction kept 2 bases outside the gene matches. The CDR3 is 16 residues long. Germline assignment: CDR1 MGHRA and CDR2 YSYEKL.

V usage is TRBV5-6 and J usage is TRBJ2-7, with a tentative D call TRBD2 (6 bases). The V and J ends lost 3 bases and 3 bases respectively, with 10 bases between them. Germline V gives CDR1 SGHDT, CDR2 YYEEEE. CDR3 length: 13 residues. CDR3 bases: TGTGCCAGCAGCTCCGGACTATTCTACGAGCAGTACTTC. Translated: CASSSGLFYEQYF.

The table lists this clone with a count of one. The chain links TRBV27 to TRBJ2-7, with a weak D call TRBD1 (6 bases). V shed 5 bases and J shed 3 bases, with 14 bases lying between them. The length of the CDR3 is 14 residues. Germline loops: CDR1 MNHEY, CDR2 SMNVEV (reference sequence). CDR3 amino acids: CASSNVGQRYEQYF. The CDR3 DNA reads TGTGCCAGCAGTAACGTGGGACAACGCTACGAGCAGTACTTC.

The chain is built from TRBV7-9 and TRBJ1-1; the D gene is possibly TRBD1 (6 bases). This CDR3 has 13 residues. CDR1 and CDR2 (germline): SEHNR, FQNEAQ (reference sequence). The ends were cut back, 6 bases at V and 5 bases at J, with 13 bases in the middle. The CDR3 here is CASSHPGATEAFF. The CDR3 DNA is TGTGCCAGCAGTCATCCAGGGGCGACTGAAGCTTTCTTT.

This chain links TRBV4-1 with TRBJ2-2, with 10 bases that match TRBD1. J was trimmed by 7 bases and V by 2 bases; bases with no gene match: 10. The V gene's germline CDR1 is MGHRA and CDR2 YSYEKL. The CDR3 length is 17 residues. The CDR3 nucleotides are TGCGCCAGCAGCCAACACCTGGGACAGGGGAGAGTCGGGGAGCTGTTTTTT. This translates into CASSQHLGQGRVGELFF.